Each of the 6 T cell receptor beta chains below was sequenced from the same sample in a study of T cells in Graves' hyperthyroidism and ophthalmopathy. Authors of the study amplified TCR beta CDR3 regions from RNA transcripts. HTBI primers were employed in a first-round RT-PCR of the TCR CDR3. Each CDR3 protein is one row after TCRdb ran MiXCR on the multiplex PCR reads. The table has around 180,000 distinct CDR3 sequences, about 17% seen once. Sequenced material: blood. The source of these receptors is a woman aged 45-65 years with Graves' hyperthyroidism.

The rearrangement uses TRBV7-2 and TRBJ2-7; a weak D match, TRBD1 (6 bases). The germline V and J ends were trimmed by 0 bases and 0 bases, with 9 bases remaining between them. The CDR3 is 15 residues long. Germline assignment: CDR1 SGHTA and CDR2 FQGNSA. The CDR3 here is CASSLAGASSYEQYF. The CDR3 coding sequence is TGTGCCAGCAGCTTAGCGGGGGCTAGCTCCTACGAGCAGTACTTC. Variable domain in full (rest from reference TRBV7-2 and TRBJ2-7): GAGVSQSPSNKVTEKGKDVELRCDPISGHTALYWYRQSLGQGLEFLIYFQGNSAPDKSGLPSDRFSAERTGGSVSTLTIQRTQQEDSAVYLCASSLAGASSYEQYFGPGTRLTVT.

The chain carries TRBV28 and TRBJ2-7; D ambiguous. This CDR3 comprises 13 residues. The V end lost 1 base, the J end lost 0 bases, and 4 bases lay between the germline ends. Germline V lookup: CDR1 MDHEN, CDR2 SYDVKM. DNA of the CDR3: TGTGCCAGCAGTTTATACGGCTCCTACGAGCAGTACTTC. Translation: CASSLYGSYEQYF.

The chain recombines TRBV28 with TRBJ2-1; 8 positions agree with TRBD2. V dropped 6 bases and J dropped 0; count of bases not matched to a gene: 10. Germline V CDR1 and CDR2: MDHEN, SYDVKM. This CDR3 has 17 residues. CDR3 sequence (DNA): TGTGCCAGCAGCCCAACTAGCGGCCGGAGCTCCTACAATGAGCAGTTCTTC. Its translation is CASSPTSGRSSYNEQFF.

This clonotype showed up many times. The chain couples TRBV12-3 or TRBV12-4 to TRBJ1-5, with unresolved D. V was cut by 6 bases and J by 2 bases, with 14 bases left in between. The length of the CDR3 is 15 residues. The CDR3 bases are TGTGCCAGCAGCCCAGAGGTCAAAGGCAATCAGCCCCAGCATTTT. This sequence encodes CASSPEVKGNQPQHF.

V is TRBV2 and J is TRBJ1-5; D may be TRBD1 (5 bases). Germline-derived CDR1 and CDR2 are SNHLY and FYNNEI. There are 15 residues in the CDR3. Trimming pared 6 bases from V and 1 base from J, leaving 13 bases between. CDR3 DNA sequence: TGTGCCAGCAGCAGGGAGGATTTGAGCAATCAGCCCCAGCATTTT. It codes for CASSREDLSNQPQHF. Drawing the rest from reference TRBV2 and TRBJ1-5, the complete variable domain is EPEVTQTPSHQVTQMGQEVILRCVPISNHLYFYWYRQILGQKVEFLVSFYNNEISEKSEIFDDQFSVERPDGSNFTLKIRSTKLEDSAMYFCASSREDLSNQPQHFGDGTRLSIL.

This clonotype came up many times. V usage is TRBV29-1 and J usage is TRBJ2-4; no definite D call. Trimming pared 7 bases from V and 1 base from J, leaving 17 bases between. The CDR3 length is 15 residues. Germline values: CDR1 SQVTM, CDR2 ANQGSEA. CDR3 sequence: CSADHNEVAKNIQYF. Here the CDR3 DNA reads TGCAGCGCCGATCACAATGAGGTGGCCAAAAACATTCAGTACTTC.